A single T cell receptor (beta chain) is shown here with its context. The antigen is not known. The data were obtained in a study of T cell responses to AZD1222 COVID-19 vaccine. The data were produced by immunoSEQ multiplex PCR, yet TCRdb's version contains in-frame clones alone and is incomplete. The profile covers nearly 55,000 clones, with more than 70% appearing a single time and 13% to 15% taken by the ten largest. Per germline, CDR1 SGHTA and CDR2 FQGTGA. The CDR3 is 14 amino acids. Trimming took 2 bases from V and 1 from J, leaving 8 bases between them. The study, taken as a whole, reports: In a largely white British group with more females than males, clonal diversity was possibly underestimated. Increases in Spike-specific TCR breadth and depth were seen after two AZD1222 doses.

J is TRBJ1-1 and V is TRBV7-3; possibly TRBD1 for D (5 bases). This TCR derives from an adult who received the AZD1222 COVID-19 vaccine. The sequencing here drew on peripheral blood, taken 28 days after the second AZD1222 dose. CDR3 loop: CASSLVGGNTEAFF. CDR3 nucleotide sequence: TGTGCCAGCAGCTTAGTCGGGGGGAACACTGAAGCTTTCTTT.